This TCR beta chain was found in a study of technical replicates of blood from a few donors. Sequencing was performed with immunoSEQ multiplex PCR; in TCRdb, only in-frame clones are kept and a portion is missing. The table lists 60,000 to 65,000 clones, about 90% of them singletons. J lost 1 base, V lost 7 bases, and 5 bases had no gene match. CDR3 size: 14 residues. Per the germline V gene, CDR1 is SGHAT and CDR2 is FQNNGV. This sequence joins TRBV11-2 and TRBJ1-1; 8 bases agree with TRBD1. The sequence came from a human donor in good health. Some clones in this sample may be carry-over from other donors' samples. Source material: PBMCs. CDR3: CASTGQGSNTEAFF. CDR3 DNA: TGTGCCAGCACCGGACAGGGATCGAACACTGAAGCTTTCTTT.